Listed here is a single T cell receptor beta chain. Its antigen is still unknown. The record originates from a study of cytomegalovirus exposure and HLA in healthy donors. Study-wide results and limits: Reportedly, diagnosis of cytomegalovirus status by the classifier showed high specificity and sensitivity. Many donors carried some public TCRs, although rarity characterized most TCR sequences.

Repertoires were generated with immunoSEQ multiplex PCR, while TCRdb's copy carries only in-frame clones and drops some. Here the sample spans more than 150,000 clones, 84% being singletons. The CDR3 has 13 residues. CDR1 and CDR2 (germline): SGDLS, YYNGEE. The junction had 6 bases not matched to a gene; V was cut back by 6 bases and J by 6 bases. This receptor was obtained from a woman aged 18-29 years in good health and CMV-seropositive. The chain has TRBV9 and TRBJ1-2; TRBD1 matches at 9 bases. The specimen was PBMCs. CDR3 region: CASMAGQGNGYTF. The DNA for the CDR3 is TGTGCCAGCATGGCGGGACAGGGCAATGGCTACACCTTC.